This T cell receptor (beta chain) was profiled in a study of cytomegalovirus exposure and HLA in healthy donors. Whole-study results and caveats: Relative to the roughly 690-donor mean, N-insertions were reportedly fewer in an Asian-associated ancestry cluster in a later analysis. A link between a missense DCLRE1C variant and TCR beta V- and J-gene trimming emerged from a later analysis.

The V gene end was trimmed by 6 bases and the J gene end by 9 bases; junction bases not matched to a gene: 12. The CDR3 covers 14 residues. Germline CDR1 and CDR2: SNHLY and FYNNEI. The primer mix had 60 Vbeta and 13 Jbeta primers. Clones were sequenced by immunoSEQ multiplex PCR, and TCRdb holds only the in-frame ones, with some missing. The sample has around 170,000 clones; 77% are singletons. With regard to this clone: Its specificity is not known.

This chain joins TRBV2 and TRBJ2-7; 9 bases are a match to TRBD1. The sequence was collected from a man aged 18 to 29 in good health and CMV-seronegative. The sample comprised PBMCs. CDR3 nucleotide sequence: TGTGCCAGCAGAGGGACAGGGAGGATCTGGGGGCAGTACTTC. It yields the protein CASRGTGRIWGQYF. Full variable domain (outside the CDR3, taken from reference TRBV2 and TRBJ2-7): EPEVTQTPSHQVTQMGQEVILRCVPISNHLYFYWYRQILGQKVEFLVSFYNNEISEKSEIFDDQFSVERPDGSNFTLKIRSTKLEDSAMYFCASRGTGRIWGQYFGPGTRLTVT.